This T cell receptor beta chain was sequenced in a study of cytomegalovirus exposure and HLA in healthy donors. This CDR3 is 15 amino acids long. Germline CDR1 and CDR2: KGHSH and LQKENI. Trimming stripped 8 bases from V and 0 bases from J, with 14 bases between. PCR used 60 Vbeta primers and 13 Jbeta primers. Produced via immunoSEQ multiplex PCR; TCRdb's table is partial and in-frame only. The sample carries about 80,000 clones, around 80% recorded once. This TCR came from a man aged 45-65 years in good health and CMV-seropositive. The sequencing sample was made of PBMCs. J is TRBJ2-1 and V is TRBV18; D remains ambiguous. The CDR3 sequence: CASSPAVRSYNEQFF. DNA of the CDR3: TGTGCCAGCAGCCCGGCGGTTCGCTCCTACAATGAGCAGTTCTTC.